This T cell receptor beta chain was captured by sequencing in a study of blood T cells in healthy people across ages. Total RNA, at least 5.5 micrograms per sample, came from PBMCs. Comments on this clonotype: At one of its ends the junction is not consistent with the germline gene, which may arise from a read error.

The germline gives CDR1 GTSNPN, CDR2 SVGIG (reference sequence). The CDR3 has 11 amino acids. PCR was performed a second time for 7 to 11 cycles using a sample-barcoded 5' primer and a J-beta primer mix. TCRdb used MiXCR to reprocess the 5' RACE reads, holding one entry per CDR3 protein. The sample lists about a million distinct CDR3 sequences, roughly 51% seen once, with about a fifth in the top ten. The chain couples TRBV30 to TRBJ2-5; D perhaps matches TRBD2 (5 bases). Input material: blood. This TCR came from a woman aged 55-69 years in good health. This chain's CDR3 is CAGSVRETQYF. The CDR3 nucleotides are TGTGCCGGGAGTGTTCGGGAGACCCAGTACTTC.